These 24 T cell receptor beta chains share one sample of origin, sequenced in a study of shared clonotypes between healthy human individuals. Sequenced by immunoSEQ multiplex PCR; TCRdb stores in-frame clones only, minus some. The data hold some 2,100,000 clones, with roughly 95% observed a single time. The specimen was naive CD4+ T cells sorted from blood. Subset: CD45RA+ positively selected. Receptors originate from a man in his late teens or twenties in good health.

This chain links TRBV30 with TRBJ2-4; TRBD2 aligns across 8 bases. The CDR3 is made up of 13 amino acids. V shed 2 bases and J 13 bases; nucleotides not matched to a gene: 10. CDR1 and CDR2 from the germline V gene are GTSNPN and SVGIG (reference sequence). This chain's CDR3 is CAWSNPGLDAQYF. In nucleotides, the CDR3 is TGTGCCTGGAGTAACCCGGGACTAGATGCCCAGTACTTC.

This CDR3 reads CASSWGQGNEQFF. In DNA form, the CDR3 reads TGCGCCAGCAGCTGGGGACAGGGGAATGAGCAGTTCTTC. The chain couples TRBV5-1 to TRBJ2-1, with TRBD1 matching over 10 bases. This CDR3 comprises 13 residues. The ends lost 3 bases at V and 7 bases at J; junction bases unmatched: 1. CDR1 SGHRS and CDR2 YFSETQ come from the germline V gene. The whole variable domain, remainder taken from reference TRBV5-1 and TRBJ2-1, is KAGVTQTPRYLIKTRGQQVTLSCSPISGHRSVSWYQQTPGQGLQFLFEYFSETQRNKGNFPGRFSGRQFSNSRSEMNVSTLELGDSALYLCASSWGQGNEQFFGPGTRLTVL.

The CDR3 coding sequence is TGCGCCAGCAGCGAACTAGCGGGGGGTTCCTACGAGCAGTACTTC. It specifies CASSELAGGSYEQYF. The chain has TRBV5-1 and TRBJ2-7, with TRBD2 matching 12 bases. Trimming took 4 bases from V and 1 from J; bases not matched to a gene: 3. The CDR3 is 15 residues long. Germline CDR1 is SGHRS and CDR2 is YFSETQ.

On this clone itself: The sample contains more than one DNA sequence encoding this CDR3. This rearrangement joins TRBV7-9 to TRBJ1-2; possibly TRBD1 for D (5 bases). The germline gives CDR1 SEHNR, CDR2 FQNEAQ (reference sequence). Trimming stripped 0 bases from V and 2 bases from J, with 7 bases between. The CDR3 has 14 residues. The CDR3 DNA is TGTGCCAGCAGCTTAGCCGGGGCCAACTATGGCTACACCTTC. Residues: CASSLAGANYGYTF. The full variable domain, with the rest looked up from reference TRBV7-9 and TRBJ1-2, is DTGVSQNPRHKITKRGQNVTFRCDPISEHNRLYWYRQTLGQGPEFLTYFQNEAQLEKSRLLSDRFSAERPKGSFSTLEIQRTEQGDSAMYLCASSLAGANYGYTFGSGTRLTVV.

The V gene is TRBV15, the J gene TRBJ2-2, with TRBD2 matching over 14 bases. This CDR3 is built from 16 residues. V shed 8 bases, J shed 6 bases, and the junction held 8 bases outside the gene matches. The germline CDR1 and CDR2 sequences are LNHNV and YYDKDF (reference sequence). The DNA of the CDR3 is TGTGCCACCTCCGGGACTAGCGGGGGTAGGGCCGGGGAGCTGTTTTTT. It translates to CATSGTSGGRAGELFF.

The chain couples TRBV6-1 to TRBJ2-4, with D tentatively TRBD2 (6 bases). Deletions cut 6 bases from V and 6 bases from J, with 12 bases between. The CDR3 is 13 residues long. Germline loops: CDR1 MNHNS, CDR2 SASEGT. CDR3 sequence reads: CASRGEASNIQYF. CDR3 DNA: TGTGCCAGCAGAGGGGAGGCCTCAAACATTCAGTACTTC.

This chain joins TRBV9 and TRBJ1-1, with 10 positions matching TRBD1. Germline CDR1 and CDR2: SGDLS and YYNGEE. Trimming cost V 4 bases and J 11 bases; bases outside gene matches: 5. This CDR3 has 12 amino acids. The CDR3: CASSKGTGDAFF. CDR3 coding DNA: TGTGCCAGCAGCAAAGGGACAGGGGACGCTTTCTTT.

To note about this clone: The same CDR3 arises from other DNA sequences in this sample as well. V usage is TRBV7-3 and J usage is TRBJ2-1, with 7 bases fitting TRBD1. The CDR3 extends over 15 amino acids. V was pared by 2 bases and J by 0 bases, with 1 base of the junction left unmatched. The germline CDR1 and CDR2 sequences are SGHTA and FQGTGA. Here the CDR3 DNA reads TGTGCCAGCAGCTTAGACAGGGACTCCTACAATGAGCAGTTCTTC. Protein sequence: CASSLDRDSYNEQFF.

The J gene is TRBJ1-2, the V gene TRBV6-1; the match to TRBD1 covers 7 bases. The germline V gene has CDR1 MNHNS and CDR2 SASEGT. This CDR3 has 13 amino acids. Unmatched junction bases numbered 4, after V lost 6 bases and J lost 3 bases. The CDR3 DNA reads TGTGCCAGCAGAGACACAGGGGACTATGGCTACACCTTC. Translation: CASRDTGDYGYTF.

This chain connects TRBV6-5 to TRBJ1-5, with D unclear. Germline V gene data show CDR1 as MNHEY and CDR2 as SVGAGI. Trimming left V 0 bases short and J 7 bases short, with 7 bases between. CDR3 size: 13 residues. CDR3 in DNA: TGTGCCAGCAGTTACTCGGTGTGGCAGCCCCAGCATTTT. Protein: CASSYSVWQPQHF.

Only a few counts were recorded for this clone. This chain uses TRBV6-1 with TRBJ1-5; 7 nucleotides line up with TRBD1. Germline V gives CDR1 MNHNS, CDR2 SASEGT. The CDR3 has 16 amino acids. The V segment lost 4 bases and the J segment 0 bases; nucleotides outside the gene matches: 6. This CDR3 is CASSASTGVSNQPQHF. The DNA of the CDR3 is TGTGCCAGCAGTGCCTCAACAGGGGTTAGCAATCAGCCCCAGCATTTT.

The chain recombines TRBV7-9 with TRBJ2-6; D may be TRBD1 or TRBD2 (6 bases each). Germline values: CDR1 SEHNR, CDR2 FQNEAQ (reference sequence). CDR3 length equals 15 residues. V dropped 7 bases and J dropped 2 bases, with 12 bases sitting between them. The DNA of the CDR3 is TGTGCCAGCACGCCTCGGGGGCCTGGGGCCAACGTCCTGACTTTC. This sequence encodes CASTPRGPGANVLTF.

Details on this clone: The sample holds other DNA sequences that translate to the same CDR3. The V call is TRBV6-6, the J call TRBJ2-5, with 10 bases aligning to TRBD1. CDR1 MNHNY and CDR2 SVGAGI come from the germline V gene (reference sequence). This CDR3 contains 14 residues. The V and J ends lost 6 bases and 5 bases, in that order; junction bases with no gene match: 6. Written as DNA, the CDR3 is TGTGCCAGCAGGGGGGACAGGGGTGGCGAGACCCAGTACTTC. This codes for CASRGDRGGETQYF.

As to this clone: The same CDR3 can be traced to other DNA sequences in this sample. The V and J genes are TRBV2 and TRBJ2-5; the match to TRBD1 covers 10 bases. This CDR3 contains 14 residues. The V segment lost 5 bases and the J segment 2 bases; nucleotides outside the gene matches: 2. CDR1 and CDR2 from the germline V gene are SNHLY and FYNNEI. CDR3 protein: CASSKDRGQETQYF. In DNA form, the CDR3 reads TGTGCCAGCAGTAAGGACAGGGGGCAAGAGACCCAGTACTTC.

This chain joins TRBV7-2 and TRBJ1-1; a weak D match, TRBD1 (6 bases). Trimming shortened V by 3 bases and J by 10 bases, and 18 bases separated the two germline ends. CDR3 length equals 14 residues. CDR1 is SGHTA, CDR2 FQGNSA, per germline. CDR3 loop: CASSLGGPESGAFF. In nucleotides, the CDR3 is TGTGCCAGCAGCTTGGGGGGCCCGGAGAGTGGAGCTTTCTTT.

V and J are TRBV30 and TRBJ1-4, with 7 bases fitting TRBD1. Trimming took 4 bases from V and 3 from J; bases not matched to a gene: 5. CDR1 is GTSNPN and CDR2 is SVGIG in the germline V gene (reference sequence). This CDR3 has 14 amino acids. The CDR3 loop reads CAWTRGAANEKLFF. In DNA, the CDR3 is TGTGCCTGGACCAGGGGGGCCGCTAATGAAAAACTGTTTTTT.

The chain links TRBV6-5 to TRBJ2-1; 9 bases line up with TRBD2. CDR3 size: 14 residues. Per the germline V gene, CDR1 is MNHEY and CDR2 is SVGAGI. Trimming at V came to 10 bases and at J to 0 bases, leaving 4 bases not matched to a gene. CDR3 in amino acids: CATYSGGSYNEQFF. The CDR3 coding sequence is TGTGCCACCTATAGCGGGGGCTCCTACAATGAGCAGTTCTTC.

Remarks on this clone: Other nucleotide sequences from this sample produce the same CDR3. This rearrangement joins TRBV7-2 to TRBJ1-5; 7 nucleotides agree with TRBD1. From germline, CDR1 is SGHTA and CDR2 FQGNSA. The J segment lost 7 bases and the V segment lost 5 bases, leaving 5 bases of the junction unmatched. The CDR3 totals 13 residues. This CDR3 reads CASSLRGGQPQHF. The CDR3 DNA is TGTGCCAGCAGCCTCAGGGGGGGCCAGCCCCAGCATTTT.

V gene TRBV19 combines with J gene TRBJ2-7, with 15 positions matching TRBD2. J was trimmed by 2 bases and V by 2 bases; bases with no gene match: 10. The CDR3 runs to 19 residues. Germline-derived CDR1 and CDR2 are LNHDA and SQIVND (reference sequence). The CDR3 DNA follows: TGTGCCAGTAGTATAACCCCCGGGACTAGCGGGGGGAAAGCCTACGAGCAGTACTTC. Its translation: CASSITPGTSGGKAYEQYF.

The rearrangement joins TRBV25-1 to TRBJ2-7; D tentatively fits TRBD1 or TRBD2 (5 bases each). Germline CDR1 and CDR2: MGHDK and SYGVNS. Trimming cost V 6 bases and J 6 bases, with 21 bases left between them. The CDR3 is 15 amino acids. The CDR3 loop is CASRGLGRTGPEQYF. The CDR3 DNA sequence: TGTGCCAGCAGGGGTCTTGGTAGAACGGGGCCCGAGCAGTACTTC.

Concerning this clone: Other DNA sequences in the sample encode the same CDR3. The chain recombines TRBV7-9 with TRBJ1-3, with 10 bases lining up with TRBD1. The V gene's germline CDR1 is SEHNR and CDR2 FQNEAQ (reference sequence). The CDR3 has 15 amino acids. The junction had 3 bases not matched to a gene; V was cut back by 3 bases and J by 4 bases. The DNA of the CDR3 is TGTGCCAGCAGCTTGGGGACAGGGGACGGAAACACCATATATTTT. Translating it yields CASSLGTGDGNTIYF.

The rearrangement uses TRBV6-5 and TRBJ2-2; 7 bases align to TRBD1. The V gene's germline CDR1 is MNHEY and CDR2 SVGAGI. The CDR3 is 14 residues long. The V and J ends lost 2 bases and 4 bases, in that order; junction bases with no gene match: 1. The CDR3 sequence: CASSYDRVTGELFF. The CDR3 DNA reads as TGTGCCAGCAGTTACGACAGGGTCACCGGGGAGCTGTTTTTT.

This clone was detected a few times. V usage is TRBV28 and J usage is TRBJ1-6, with 10 nucleotides matching TRBD1. Trimming cost V 4 bases and J 8 bases; bases outside gene matches: 5. The CDR3 covers 15 residues. The germline CDR1 and CDR2 sequences are MDHEN and SYDVKM. The CDR3, as DNA: TGTGCCAGCAGTTCCCCCGGGACAGGGGATTCACCCCTCCACTTT. Residues: CASSSPGTGDSPLHF.

This rearrangement joins TRBV19 to TRBJ1-5; D ambiguous. Trimming pared 10 bases from V and 0 bases from J, leaving 16 bases between. The germline V gene encodes CDR1 LNHDA and CDR2 SQIVND (reference sequence). The CDR3 is 15 residues long. This CDR3 reads CATSDGGYSNQPQHF. As DNA, the CDR3 is TGTGCCACTTCCGACGGAGGATATAGCAATCAGCCCCAGCATTTT.